A single sample gave rise to the 9 T cell receptor beta chains below, sequenced in a study of OX40 agonist ivuxolimab in advanced cancers. Repertoires were generated with immunoSEQ multiplex PCR, while TCRdb's copy carries only in-frame clones and drops some. The sample carries roughly 32,000 clones, approximately 80% recorded once. This specimen consisted of CD4+ or CD8+ T cells sorted from blood, obtained in a trial of the OX40 agonist ivuxolimab. These receptors were obtained from an adult with an advanced solid tumor such as melanoma, head and neck, liver or kidney cancer.

The chain combines TRBV9 with TRBJ2-5; D might be TRBD1 (6 bases). CDR1 and CDR2 from the germline V gene are SGDLS and YYNGEE. CDR3 length: 14 residues. The V gene lost 4 bases and the J gene lost 5 bases, with 15 bases spanning the gap. This chain's CDR3 is CASSPRGGRETQYF. DNA of the CDR3: TGTGCCAGCAGCCCCAGGGGCGGTCGGGAGACCCAGTACTTC.

V gene TRBV6-1 combines with J gene TRBJ1-5; the D gene is possibly TRBD1 (5 bases). V was clipped by 10 bases and J by 3 bases, with 13 bases between them. CDR1 and CDR2 from the germline V gene are MNHNS and SASEGT. The CDR3 is 13 amino acids. The CDR3 nucleotides read TGTGCCACAACCAGGGAAATCAATCAGCCCCAGCATTTT. Protein: CATTREINQPQHF.

The rearrangement joins TRBV28 to TRBJ2-1; 11 positions match TRBD2. The CDR3 contains 14 residues. V was pared by 7 bases and J by 8 bases, with 7 bases of the junction left unmatched. Germline V gene lookup returns CDR1 MDHEN and CDR2 SYDVKM. The CDR3 DNA is TGTGCCAGCATAAGGACTAGCGGGCTCGATGAGCAGTTCTTC. As protein: CASIRTSGLDEQFF.

The J gene is TRBJ2-1, the V gene TRBV6-6; D ambiguous. The germline CDR1 and CDR2 sequences are MNHNY and SVGAGI (reference sequence). V shed 7 bases and J shed 10 bases, with 17 bases lying between them. The CDR3 extends over 13 amino acids. In DNA form, the CDR3 reads TGTGCCAGCATCACGAATCCAGGTATGGAGCAGTTCTTC. This gives the protein CASITNPGMEQFF.

V gene TRBV5-1 combines with J gene TRBJ2-2; no clear D. V was pared by 7 bases and J by 4 bases, with 20 bases between. Germline loops: CDR1 SGHRS, CDR2 YFSETQ. The CDR3 contains 16 residues. The CDR3 is CASGPTGPILTGELFF. CDR3 DNA sequence: TGCGCCAGCGGCCCCACCGGGCCCATACTCACCGGGGAGCTGTTTTTT.

The V and J genes are TRBV7-2 and TRBJ1-1; D gene uncertain. CDR1 is SGHTA, CDR2 FQGNSA, per germline. Trimming pared 7 bases from V and 1 base from J, leaving 13 bases between. The CDR3 contains 14 residues. The CDR3 sequence: CASTAGRKNTEAFF. Here the CDR3 DNA reads TGTGCCAGCACCGCTGGGAGGAAGAACACTGAAGCTTTCTTT.

V is TRBV28 and J is TRBJ1-2, with a possible D match to TRBD1 (6 bases). V gave up 3 bases and J gave up 1 base, with 9 bases separating them. The CDR3 has 14 residues. Per the germline V gene, CDR1 is MDHEN and CDR2 is SYDVKM. The CDR3 region has the DNA TGTGCCAGCAGTTTCGGACAGTTTAACTATGGCTACACCTTC. Translating it yields CASSFGQFNYGYTF.

The chain joins TRBV9 to TRBJ1-2, with D unresolved. Germline loops: CDR1 SGDLS, CDR2 YYNGEE. There are 14 residues in the CDR3. The V and J ends lost 4 bases and 0 bases respectively, with 10 bases between them. The CDR3 nucleotides read TGTGCCAGCAGCACCAACAGCGCTAACTATGGCTACACCTTC. Translating it yields CASSTNSANYGYTF.

CDR3 region: CASSPSGGAIGELFF. Here the CDR3 DNA reads TGTGCCAGCAGCCCTAGCGGGGGGGCCATCGGGGAGCTGTTTTTT. The gene calls are TRBV5-6 and TRBJ2-2, with TRBD2 matching 12 bases. Germline V lookup: CDR1 SGHDT, CDR2 YYEEEE. This CDR3 comprises 15 residues. V gave up 4 bases and J gave up 7 bases; unmatched junction bases: 5.